Detailed here is one T cell receptor beta chain. This specimen belongs to a study of T cell repertoires in cytomegalovirus infection. The CDR3 covers 17 residues. V was pared by 1 base and J by 5 bases, with 10 bases of the junction left unmatched. CDR1 is SGHRS and CDR2 is YFSETQ in the germline V gene. In TCRdb, the reads were re-called with MiXCR into one record per CDR3 protein. Of 250,000 to 300,000 distinct CDR3 sequences listed, about 23% are singletons. Material for sequencing was PBMCs. The TCR originated in a human donor in good health (CMV status not recorded). Some clones in this sample may be carry-over from other donors' samples. The rearrangement joins TRBV5-1 to TRBJ2-2, with 8 nucleotides matching TRBD2. The CDR3 sequence is CASSLIPERGRTGELFF. The CDR3 bases are TGCGCCAGCAGCTTGATTCCCGAGCGGGGGCGGACCGGGGAGCTGTTTTTT.